This T cell receptor (beta chain) stems from a study of blood T cell repertoires in COVID-19 (TCRdb year 2020). Study-level background: Samples covering the acute and convalescent phases of COVID-19 were provided by collaborators in the United States, Italy and Spain. The material from the prospective study consisted of cDNA or gDNA derived from T cells, B-cell-depleted T cells, or PBMCs. Deeply sampled blood TCRbeta repertoires from subjects exposed to, actively infected with, or recovered from COVID-19 were included in the dataset. A freely available public database, intended as a resource for researchers studying the immune response to SARS-CoV-2, is where the repertoires were released. The samples were drawn from the first 160 participants of the ongoing ImmuneRACE study and from under 1,500 subjects provided by 6 global collaborators. Nearly every sample came with metadata listing a de-identified subject ID, COVID-19 status, age in years and sex. Where available, HLA class I and class II types were obtained from metadata supplied by the sample provider rather than from assay-based typing.

Trimming costs V 0 bases and J 5 bases, and their ends lie 11 bases apart. Based on the germline V gene, the CDR1 and CDR2 sequences are SGHRS and YFSETQ. The CDR3 numbers 14 residues from cysteine through phenylalanine. Only the CDR3 DNA stays, 42 bases, in frame from base 1. With regard to this clone: Its antigen specificity is not known. Nothing much larger sits one base from this clone, and base qualities are not available.

TCRbeta CDR3 regions were amplified from genomic DNA using the immunoSEQ Assay, a bias-controlled multiplex PCR. As for how the authors treated the data: The number of nucleated cells in each sample was estimated by amplification of reference gene primers within the assay. Sequence reads were collapsed and filtered to measure the absolute abundance of every unique TCRbeta CDR3 rearrangement. For each sample, productive Simpson clonality was calculated by taking the square root of Simpson's diversity index across productive rearrangements. TCRdb limited this immuneACCESS table to in-frame rearrangements with V and J called. A share of clones is missing; checked studies link under half to unresolved V genes, and the rest is unexplained. From that table come the V and J calls and clone size; the DNA was used to work out D and trimming. Across this sample there are some 380,000 clones, with roughly four fifths seen only once. The ten most abundant clones make up over 0.95% of the sample.

Each collaborating institution followed its own protocols to collect whole blood in K2EDTA tubes. For TCRbeta analysis, collaborators shipped samples in one of three forms: frozen whole blood, isolated PBMCs, or DNA extracted from either of those sample types. Results and caveats for the whole study, not just this receptor: The amount of clinical and demographic metadata varied by source and participant and was provided uncurated.

This clonotype was sampled from a human donor with acute or convalescent COVID-19. The donor label of this sample is uncertain. The chain couples TRBV5-1 to TRBJ1-1, and possibly TRBD1, on 6 matching bases. Sequencing was performed on peripheral blood. The sequence in DNA is TGCGCCAGCAGCTTGGCAGGGGATTTGACTGAAGCTTTCTTT. Translated, it gives CASSLAGDLTEAFF.